This T cell receptor beta chain was found in a study of T cell responses to AZD1222 COVID-19 vaccine. The ends were cut back, 5 bases at V and 5 bases at J, with 15 bases in the middle. Germline V CDR1 and CDR2: SGHVS, FQNEAQ. This CDR3 contains 15 residues. Data came from immunoSEQ multiplex PCR; TCRdb stores just in-frame clones and leaves some out. This repertoire shows roughly 40,000 clones, about 91% found once; its top ten account for roughly 25%. This TCR was sampled from an adult who received the AZD1222 COVID-19 vaccine. The chain is built from TRBV7-8 and TRBJ1-4; no definite D call. The sample in question was peripheral blood, obtained 28 days after the second AZD1222 dose. This CDR3 reads CASSPGGYANEKLFF. CDR3 coding DNA: TGTGCCAGCAGCCCCGGAGGGTATGCAAATGAAAAACTGTTTTTT.